This T cell receptor beta chain was profiled in a study of cytomegalovirus exposure and HLA in healthy donors. The PCR contained 60 Vbeta and 13 Jbeta primers. The protocol was immunoSEQ multiplex PCR, while the TCRdb copy is restricted to in-frame clones and leaves out a portion. The profile shows under 200,000 clones, around 83% of them singletons. This CDR3 contains 14 residues. V was trimmed by 3 bases and J by 1 base, leaving 4 bases between them. Germline-derived CDR1 and CDR2 are SGHTA and FQGNSA. This clone was counted only a few times. Additional DNA sequences in this sample encode the identical CDR3.

The specimen was PBMCs. The receptor's source is a man in his forties or fifties in good health and CMV-seropositive. The V and J genes are TRBV7-2 and TRBJ2-6; no clear D. CDR3 protein: CASSFRSGANVLTF. In DNA, the CDR3 is TGTGCCAGCAGCTTCCGGTCTGGGGCCAACGTCCTGACTTTC.